The entry that follows covers one TCR beta chain sequence. The CDR3 has 14 amino acids. Between the trimmed V and J ends, which lost 2 bases and 0 bases, there was a span of 4 bases. Germline loops: CDR1 SGHAT, CDR2 FQNNGV. This specimen comes from a study of T cell changes during pregnancy in multiple sclerosis. Profiled with immunoSEQ multiplex PCR; TCRdb holds only in-frame clones, not every one. The sample has almost 55,000 clones, more than 90% seen once. Sequences were derived from CD8+ T cells from peripheral blood mononuclear cells, sampled before pregnancy. The chain recombines TRBV11-2 with TRBJ2-2; D unclear. This receptor was taken from a female donor with multiple sclerosis, enrolled in a pregnancy study. CDR3 coding DNA: TGTGCCAGCAGCTTAACTCCGAACACCGGGGAGCTGTTTTTT. This gives the protein CASSLTPNTGELFF.